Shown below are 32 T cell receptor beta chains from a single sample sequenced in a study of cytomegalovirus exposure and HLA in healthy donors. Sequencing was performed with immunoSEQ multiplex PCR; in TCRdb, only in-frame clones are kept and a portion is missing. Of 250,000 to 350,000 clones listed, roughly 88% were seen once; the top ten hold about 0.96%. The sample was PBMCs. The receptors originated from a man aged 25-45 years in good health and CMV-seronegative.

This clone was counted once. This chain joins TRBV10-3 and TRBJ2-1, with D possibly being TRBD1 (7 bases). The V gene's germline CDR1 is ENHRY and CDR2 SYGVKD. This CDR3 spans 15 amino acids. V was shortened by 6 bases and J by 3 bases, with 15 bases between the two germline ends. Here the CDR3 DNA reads TGTGCCATCAGGGGACTTGACAGGGACTACAATGAGCAGTTCTTC. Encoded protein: CAIRGLDRDYNEQFF.

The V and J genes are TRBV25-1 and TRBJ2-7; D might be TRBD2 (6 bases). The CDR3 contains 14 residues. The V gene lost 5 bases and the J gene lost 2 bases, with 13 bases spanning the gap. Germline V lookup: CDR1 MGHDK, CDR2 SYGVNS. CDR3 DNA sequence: TGTGCCAGCAGTCCCACCGGCGGGACCTACGAGCAGTACTTC. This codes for CASSPTGGTYEQYF.

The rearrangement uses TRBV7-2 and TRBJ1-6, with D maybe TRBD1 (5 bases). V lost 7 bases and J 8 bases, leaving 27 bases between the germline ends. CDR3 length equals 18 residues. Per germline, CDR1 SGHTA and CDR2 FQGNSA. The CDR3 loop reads CASTSERGGLSVHSPLHF. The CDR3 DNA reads TGTGCCAGCACCTCAGAACGGGGGGGTCTGAGTGTCCATTCACCCCTCCACTTT.

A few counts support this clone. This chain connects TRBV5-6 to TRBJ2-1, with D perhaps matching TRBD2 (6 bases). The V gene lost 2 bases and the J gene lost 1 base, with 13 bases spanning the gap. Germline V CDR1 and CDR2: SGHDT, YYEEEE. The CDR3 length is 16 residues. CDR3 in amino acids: CASSFLGGGSYNEQFF. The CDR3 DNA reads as TGTGCCAGCAGCTTTCTCGGGGGTGGATCCTACAATGAGCAGTTCTTC.

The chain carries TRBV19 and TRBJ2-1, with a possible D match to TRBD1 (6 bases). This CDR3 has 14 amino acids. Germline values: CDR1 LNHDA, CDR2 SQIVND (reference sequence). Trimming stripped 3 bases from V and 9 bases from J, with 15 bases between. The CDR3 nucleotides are TGTGCCAGTAGTATGAACAGGGTAAGGGTTGAGCAGTTCTTC. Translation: CASSMNRVRVEQFF.

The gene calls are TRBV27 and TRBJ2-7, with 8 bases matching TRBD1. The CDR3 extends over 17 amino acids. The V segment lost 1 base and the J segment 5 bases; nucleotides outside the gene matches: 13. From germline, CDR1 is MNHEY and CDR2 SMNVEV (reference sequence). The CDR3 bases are TGTGCCAGCAGTTTATGGGGTCCCCACGAGACAGGGGACGAGCAGTACTTC. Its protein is CASSLWGPHETGDEQYF.

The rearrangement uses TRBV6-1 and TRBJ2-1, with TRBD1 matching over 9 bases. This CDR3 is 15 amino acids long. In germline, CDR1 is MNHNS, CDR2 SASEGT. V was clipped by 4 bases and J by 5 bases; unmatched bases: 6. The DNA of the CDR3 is TGTGCCAGCAGTGGTGGGACAGGGAGGAACAATGAGCAGTTCTTC. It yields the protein CASSGGTGRNNEQFF.

CDR3 in amino acids: CSGWTGWEETQYF. The CDR3 nucleotides are TGCAGCGGGTGGACAGGGTGGGAAGAGACCCAGTACTTC. The chain has TRBV29-1 and TRBJ2-5; 8 bases agree with TRBD1. The germline gives CDR1 SQVTM, CDR2 ANQGSEA. The CDR3 is made up of 13 amino acids. The V segment lost 7 bases and the J segment 3 bases; nucleotides outside the gene matches: 7.

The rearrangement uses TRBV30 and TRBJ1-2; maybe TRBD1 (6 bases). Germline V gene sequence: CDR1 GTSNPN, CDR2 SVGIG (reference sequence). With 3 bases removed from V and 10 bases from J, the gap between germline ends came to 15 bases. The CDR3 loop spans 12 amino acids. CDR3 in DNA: TGTGCCTGGAGGACGGACAGTAAACTCTACACCTTC. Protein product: CAWRTDSKLYTF.

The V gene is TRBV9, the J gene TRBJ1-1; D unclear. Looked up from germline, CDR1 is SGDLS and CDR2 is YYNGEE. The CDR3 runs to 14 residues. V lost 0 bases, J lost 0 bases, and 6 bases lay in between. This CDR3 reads CASSVGSLNTEAFF. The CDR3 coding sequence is TGTGCCAGCAGCGTAGGAAGCCTGAACACTGAAGCTTTCTTT.

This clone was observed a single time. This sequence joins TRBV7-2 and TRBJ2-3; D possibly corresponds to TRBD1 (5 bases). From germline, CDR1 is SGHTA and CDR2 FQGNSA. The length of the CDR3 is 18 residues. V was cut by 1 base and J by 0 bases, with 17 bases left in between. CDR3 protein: CASSLGVTDFSSTDTQYF. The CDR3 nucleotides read TGTGCCAGCAGCTTAGGTGTGACAGACTTTTCTAGCACAGATACGCAGTATTTT.

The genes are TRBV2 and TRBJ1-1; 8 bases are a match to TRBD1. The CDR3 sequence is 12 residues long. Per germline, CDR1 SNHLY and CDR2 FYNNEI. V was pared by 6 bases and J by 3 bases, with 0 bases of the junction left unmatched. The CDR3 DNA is TGTGCCAGCAGCAGGGGGCACACTGAAGCTTTCTTT. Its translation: CASSRGHTEAFF.

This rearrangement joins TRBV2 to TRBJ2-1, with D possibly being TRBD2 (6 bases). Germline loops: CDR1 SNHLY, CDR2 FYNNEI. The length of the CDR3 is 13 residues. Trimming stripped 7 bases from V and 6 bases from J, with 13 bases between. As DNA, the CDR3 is TGTGCCAGCATAATCCACGGGGGCAATGAGCAGTTCTTC. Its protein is CASIIHGGNEQFF.

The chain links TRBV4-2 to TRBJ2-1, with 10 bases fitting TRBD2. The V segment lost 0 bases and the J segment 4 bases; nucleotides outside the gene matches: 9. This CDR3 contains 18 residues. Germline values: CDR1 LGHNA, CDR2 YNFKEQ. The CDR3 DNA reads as TGTGCCAGCAGCCAAGATTTTAGCGGGGGGCGTGGATACAATGAGCAGTTCTTC. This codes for CASSQDFSGGRGYNEQFF.

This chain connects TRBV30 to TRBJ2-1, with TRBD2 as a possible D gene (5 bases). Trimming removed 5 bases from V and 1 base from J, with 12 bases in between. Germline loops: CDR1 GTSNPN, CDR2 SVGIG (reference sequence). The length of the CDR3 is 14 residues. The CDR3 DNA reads TGTGCCTGGGCCCGAGGGCAATCCTACAATGAGCAGTTCTTC. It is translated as CAWARGQSYNEQFF.

CDR3 DNA: TGTGCCAGCAGCGAGACGACAGGAGCTAACTATGGCTACACCTTC. As protein: CASSETTGANYGYTF. This chain joins TRBV7-8 and TRBJ1-2; possibly TRBD1 for D (6 bases). The length of the CDR3 is 15 residues. The germline V and J ends were trimmed by 5 bases and 0 bases, with 13 bases remaining between them. Germline CDR1 and CDR2: SGHVS and FQNEAQ.

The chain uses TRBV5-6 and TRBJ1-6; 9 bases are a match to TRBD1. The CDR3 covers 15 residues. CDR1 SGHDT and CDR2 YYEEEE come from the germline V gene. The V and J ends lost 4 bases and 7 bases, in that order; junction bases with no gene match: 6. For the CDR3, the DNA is TGTGCCAGCAGCGGTTCCGGGACAGGGAATTCACCCCTCCACTTT. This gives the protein CASSGSGTGNSPLHF.

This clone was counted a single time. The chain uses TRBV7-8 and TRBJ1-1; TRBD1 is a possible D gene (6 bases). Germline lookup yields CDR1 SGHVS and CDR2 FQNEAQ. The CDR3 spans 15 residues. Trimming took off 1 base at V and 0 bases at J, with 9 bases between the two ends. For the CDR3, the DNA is TGTGCCAGCAGCTTAGGGACAGTCATGAACACTGAAGCTTTCTTT. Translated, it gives CASSLGTVMNTEAFF.

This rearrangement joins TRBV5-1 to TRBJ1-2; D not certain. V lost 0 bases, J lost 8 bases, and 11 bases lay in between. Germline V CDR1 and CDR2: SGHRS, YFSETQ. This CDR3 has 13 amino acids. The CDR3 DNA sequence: TGCGCCAGCAGCTTGGAAGAGGGCAACGGCTACACCTTC. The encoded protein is CASSLEEGNGYTF.

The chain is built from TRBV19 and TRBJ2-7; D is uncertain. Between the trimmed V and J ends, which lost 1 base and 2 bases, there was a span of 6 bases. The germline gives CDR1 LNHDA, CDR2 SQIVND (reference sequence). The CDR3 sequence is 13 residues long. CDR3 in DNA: TGTGCCAGTAGTATAGCGGTCCCCTACGAGCAGTACTTC. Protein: CASSIAVPYEQYF.

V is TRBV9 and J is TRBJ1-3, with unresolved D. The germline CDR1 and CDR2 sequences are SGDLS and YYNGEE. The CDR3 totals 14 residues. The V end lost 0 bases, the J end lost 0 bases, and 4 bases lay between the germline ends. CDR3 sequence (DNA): TGTGCCAGCAGCGTAGGTCGCTCTGGAAACACCATATATTTT. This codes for CASSVGRSGNTIYF.

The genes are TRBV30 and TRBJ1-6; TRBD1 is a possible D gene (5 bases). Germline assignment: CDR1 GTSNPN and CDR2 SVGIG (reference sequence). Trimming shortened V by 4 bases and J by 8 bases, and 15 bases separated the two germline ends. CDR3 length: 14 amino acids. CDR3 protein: CAWNARGLDSPLHF. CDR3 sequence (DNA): TGTGCCTGGAACGCTCGGGGGTTGGATTCACCCCTCCACTTT.

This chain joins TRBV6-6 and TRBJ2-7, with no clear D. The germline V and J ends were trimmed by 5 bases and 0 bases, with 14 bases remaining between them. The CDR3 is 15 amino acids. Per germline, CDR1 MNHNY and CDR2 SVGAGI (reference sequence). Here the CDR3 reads CASSPTVPSSYEQYF. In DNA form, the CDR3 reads TGTGCCAGCAGTCCAACAGTACCCAGCTCCTACGAGCAGTACTTC.

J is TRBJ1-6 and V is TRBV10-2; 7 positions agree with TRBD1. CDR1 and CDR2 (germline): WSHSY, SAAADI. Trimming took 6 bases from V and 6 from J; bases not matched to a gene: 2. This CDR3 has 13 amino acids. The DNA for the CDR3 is TGCGCCAGCAGGACAGGGAGTAATTCACCCCTCCACTTT. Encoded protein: CASRTGSNSPLHF.

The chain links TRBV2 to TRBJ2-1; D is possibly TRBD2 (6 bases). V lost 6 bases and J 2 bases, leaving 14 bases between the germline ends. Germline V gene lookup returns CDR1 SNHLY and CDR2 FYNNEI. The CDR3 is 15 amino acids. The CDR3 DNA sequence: TGTGCCAGCAGCCTGGGACTTCTTACCTACAATGAGCAGTTCTTC. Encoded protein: CASSLGLLTYNEQFF.

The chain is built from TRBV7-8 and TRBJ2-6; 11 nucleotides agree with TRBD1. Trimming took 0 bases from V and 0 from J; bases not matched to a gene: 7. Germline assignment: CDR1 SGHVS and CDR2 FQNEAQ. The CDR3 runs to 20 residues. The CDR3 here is CASSLAGSGTGGSGANVLTF. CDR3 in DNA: TGTGCCAGCAGCTTAGCTGGGTCCGGGACAGGGGGCTCTGGGGCCAACGTCCTGACTTTC.

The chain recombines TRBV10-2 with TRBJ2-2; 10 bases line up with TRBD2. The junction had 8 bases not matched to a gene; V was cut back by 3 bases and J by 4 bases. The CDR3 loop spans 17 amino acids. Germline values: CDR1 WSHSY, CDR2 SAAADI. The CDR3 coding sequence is TGCGCCAGCAGTGACCCAGGACTAGCGGCCGCCACCGGGGAGCTGTTTTTT. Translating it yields CASSDPGLAAATGELFF.

DNA of the CDR3: TGTGCTAGTGGTTTCCCCCCCCGGGTGTGGGAGCAGTACTTC. Translation: CASGFPPRVWEQYF. The rearrangement uses TRBV12-5 and TRBJ2-7; D gene ambiguous. This CDR3 region has 14 residues. Trimming left V 3 bases short and J 7 bases short, with 16 bases between. Germline V gene lookup returns CDR1 LGHNT and CDR2 FRNRAP.

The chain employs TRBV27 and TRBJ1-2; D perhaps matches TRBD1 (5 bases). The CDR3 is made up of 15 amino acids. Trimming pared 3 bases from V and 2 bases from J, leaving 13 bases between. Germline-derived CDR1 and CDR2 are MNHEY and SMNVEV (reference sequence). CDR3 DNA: TGTGCCAGCAGTTTGGGGCAGGGTAGAAACTATGGCTACACCTTC. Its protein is CASSLGQGRNYGYTF.

DNA for the CDR3: TGTGCCAGCAGCTGGGGGGGGTCCAGAAACATTCAGTACTTC. It codes for CASSWGGSRNIQYF. The chain carries TRBV11-2 and TRBJ2-4; 7 nucleotides agree with TRBD2. Trimming removed 4 bases from V and 6 bases from J; junction bases left unmatched: 6. Germline V lookup: CDR1 SGHAT, CDR2 FQNNGV. The CDR3 is 14 amino acids.

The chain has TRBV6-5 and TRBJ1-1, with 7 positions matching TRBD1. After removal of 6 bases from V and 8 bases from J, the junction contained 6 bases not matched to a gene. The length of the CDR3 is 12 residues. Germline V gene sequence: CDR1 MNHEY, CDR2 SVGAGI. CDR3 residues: CASSLGQTEAFF. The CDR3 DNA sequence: TGTGCCAGCAGCCTGGGACAGACCGAAGCTTTCTTT.

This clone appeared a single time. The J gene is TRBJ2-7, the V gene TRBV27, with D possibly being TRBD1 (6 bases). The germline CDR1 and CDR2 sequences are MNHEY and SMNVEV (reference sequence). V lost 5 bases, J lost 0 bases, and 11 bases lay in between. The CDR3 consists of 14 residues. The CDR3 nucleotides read TGTGCCAGCAGTCAGGACAGCGGCTCCTACGAGCAGTACTTC. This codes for CASSQDSGSYEQYF.